This T cell receptor (beta chain) is from a study of Ad26.COV2.S vaccination and SARS-CoV-2 variants. The treatment here: some 20 received Ad26.COV2.S at low or high dose, single or two shots; about 5 received placebo; per-sample allocation not given. Specimen acquisition occurred on day 63 following the initial vaccine or placebo injection. Clones were read by immunoSEQ multiplex PCR, and TCRdb kept only the in-frame ones, dropping some. The sample has about 330,000 clones, roughly 88% seen once. General study points: Total responses of T cells may have been underestimated by the analyses of TCR breadth and depth. Recipients of vaccine and of placebo showed similar breadth of their non-spike TCR repertoires.

As regards this clone: Its specificity is not known.

Unmatched junction bases numbered 8, after V lost 2 bases and J lost 3 bases. The CDR3 contains 16 residues. The germline V gene encodes CDR1 KGHSY and CDR2 FQNENV. The V call is TRBV16, the J call TRBJ1-1; the match to TRBD1 covers 8 bases. The sample here was peripheral blood, taken in a trial of Ad26.COV2.S vaccine versus placebo. This TCR was recovered from a person between 18 and 65 years old who received the Ad26.COV2.S COVID-19 vaccine or a placebo. DNA of the CDR3: TGTGCCAGCAGCCAACCTTACAACAGGGGGGACACTGAAGCTTTCTTT. As protein: CASSQPYNRGDTEAFF.